This T cell receptor beta chain emerged from a study of T cells in Graves' hyperthyroidism and ophthalmopathy (dated by TCRdb to between 2018 and 2020). Regarding the research as a whole: Peripheral blood samples were taken at the time of initial diagnosis, prior to any treatment. According to the paper, TCR Vbeta CDR3 sequencing was carried out on over 130 peripheral blood samples, which came from 40 to 45 ophthalmopathy, around 74 hyperthyroidism and some 17 progressor patients. The study also compared thyroid tissue and blood T-cell repertoires from several Graves' hyperthyroidism patients. The 100 or so discovery patients were divided at random into training and test sets in a 7:3 ratio. Once sampling was done, hyperthyroidism patients were given methimazole at a starting dose of 30 mg daily, whereas ophthalmopathy patients were given high-dose intravenous methylprednisolone. A discovery cohort of about 96 patients, about 40 with Graves' ophthalmopathy and fewer than 65 with stable Graves' hyperthyroidism, was used to find distinguishing TCR V-J signatures. Whether ophthalmopathy could be predicted prospectively was tested in an independent validation cohort made up of approximately 19 hyperthyroidism patients plus 17 patients who later progressed to ophthalmopathy.

In the ophthalmopathy patients, disease was moderately to severely active, with a Clinical Activity Score of 3 or more, a NOSPECS grade of 4 or more, and a duration of less than 3 months. The study excluded patients with uncontrolled infections, other autoimmune diseases, pregnancy or lactation. Clinical symptoms, serum thyroxine and TRAb, thyroid ultrasound, and orbital computed tomography formed the basis for the diagnoses. PBMCs were isolated from 7.5 to 10 ml of fresh peripheral blood by Ficoll-Paque density gradient centrifugation. Trizol reagent was used to extract total RNA, and RNA quality was then checked on an Agilent 2100 Bioanalyzer. This clonotype was detected only a few times. The specificity of this receptor is unknown. No much larger clone exists at a distance of one base, and base qualities are not known. V is trimmed back by 2 bases and J by 0 bases, and the junction contains 9 bases that no gene match accounts for. From a lookup of the germline V gene, CDR1 and CDR2 are SGHDN and FVKESK. Spanning cysteine to phenylalanine, the CDR3 consists of 18 amino acids. The sequence is cut down to CDR3 DNA, 54 bases in frame from base 1.

The TCR beta CDR3 regions were amplified from the RNA transcripts. The first round of RT-PCR for the TCR CDR3 was performed with the HTBI primer set and the Qiagen OneStep RT-PCR kit. The libraries were constructed in a second round of multiplex PCR and then size-selected and purified. Libraries were sequenced paired-end with 100 bp reads on an Illumina HiSeq2000. Under the source paper's analysis protocol: SOAPnuke was used to process the raw data, removing reads that contained adapters or uncalled bases, had a mean Phred below 15, or lacked an exact match to the constant primer or identifier. COPE v1.2.5 was used to merge the high-quality paired reads, and each unique nucleotide sequence was defined as a clonotype. MiTCR v1.1 was used to align the clonotypes against IMGT TRBV, TRBD and TRBJ reference segments. Only V-J combinations with frequency above 0.0001, covering 99.2% of repertoires, were analysed. A TCS score was defined as the ratio between F50 (clonal expansion) and ExV (chaos), using BLOSUM62-based TCRdist between CDR3 peptides within each V-J. Welch's t-statistics and random forest reduced just over 500 V-J features to 10 to 15, which were used in a naive Bayes classifier (R e1071). Thyroid-blood repertoire similarity was quantified with the Morisita-Horn index. The raw public reads went through TCRdb reprocessing: fastp at Q25, MiXCR clone calling, in-frame beta chains kept. Identical CDR3 proteins give one entry, which carries the most common genes and DNA. The V and J calls and clone size come from TCRdb's table, not from the authors' own analysis. The sample profile shows roughly 560,000 distinct CDR3 sequences; 14% to 15% of them were found once. The top ten clones comprise 3.5% to 4.5% of the sample.

Overall results and qualifications from the work: A 13 V-J signature model separated ophthalmopathy from stable hyperthyroidism, with about 90% sensitivity and 81.08% specificity in cross-validation and 80%/75% in testing. During validation, the model predicted progression to ophthalmopathy a median of roughly six months ahead of onset, with more than 60% sensitivity and 72% to 80% specificity. Sample size was not statistically predetermined, and blinding of investigators to group allocation was not performed. Most expanded thyroid clonotypes (frequency above 0.001) were also detected in blood, suggesting blood repertoires may reflect thyroid immune responses.

This receptor was taken from a woman aged 40 to 50 with Graves' ophthalmopathy. The specimen was blood. The chain links TRBV14 with TRBJ2-5, and TRBD1 matches 10 of the central bases. The CDR3 is CASSQRQGANSYQETQYF. The sequence in DNA is TGTGCCAGCAGCCAACGACAGGGGGCTAACTCGTACCAAGAGACCCAGTACTTC.